The rows below give T cell receptor beta chains drawn from one sample of a study of CD8 T cells in ankylosing spondylitis. TCRdb ran MiXCR on the 5' RACE reads and lists one entry per CDR3 protein. The table lists a few hundred thousand distinct CDR3 sequences, over 15% of them singletons. Source material: blood, either unsorted or a sorted T cell fraction (not recorded which). Source of these receptors: a male donor with ankylosing spondylitis or in good health (not recorded which). Both conserved end residues are part of each CDR3. Fields, in order: V gene, clone size, D gene, J gene, CDR3 protein, CDR3 DNA. D genes are given only for firm matches. A clone size is listed for some rows: how often the clone was seen (once, few, many), or a class if it is expanded.

TRBV4-3,-,-,TRBJ2-7,CASSQDPDSYYEQYF,TGCGCCAGCAGCCAAGACCCTGACAGCTACTACGAGCAGTACTTC
TRBV6-6,few,-,TRBJ1-6,CASSYTLGSPLHF,TGTGCCAGCAGTTACACCTTAGGTTCACCCCTCCACTTT
TRBV18,-,-,TRBJ1-1,CASSPPVNTEAFF,TGTGCCAGCTCACCTCCGGTCAACACTGAAGCTTTCTTT
TRBV4-1,-,-,TRBJ2-5,CASSQDHPETQYF,TGCGCCAGCAGCCAAGACCATCCCGAGACCCAGTACTTC
TRBV29-1,many,TRBD2,TRBJ2-3,CSVMGTSGRGVLDTQYF,TGCAGCGTCATGGGGACTAGCGGGAGAGGGGTTCTAGATACGCAGTATTTT
TRBV20-1,-,-,TRBJ2-1,CSASVPPPDGSRFHEQFF,TGCAGTGCTAGCGTACCCCCACCGGACGGGAGCCGGTTCCATGAGCAGTTCTTC
TRBV5-5,few,-,TRBJ1-1,CASSLRPLTPNTEAFF,TGTGCCAGCAGCTTACGGCCCCTAACACCGAACACTGAAGCTTTCTTT
TRBV3-1,-,TRBD2,TRBJ2-1,CASSQGNPLAGVIYEQFF,TGTGCCAGCAGCCAAGGAAACCCACTAGCGGGAGTAATTTATGAGCAGTTCTTC
TRBV11-2,once,-,TRBJ1-4,CASSLSPRDTNEKLFF,TGTGCCAGCAGCTTAAGCCCCCGGGACACTAATGAAAAACTGTTTTTT
TRBV6-1,-,TRBD1,TRBJ2-4,CASSHGQGAGNIQYF,TGTGCCAGCAGCCATGGACAGGGGGCAGGAAACATTCAGTACTTC
TRBV7-2,-,TRBD1,TRBJ2-7,CASSHRGPRYEQYF,TGTGCCAGCAGTCACAGGGGGCCGAGATACGAGCAGTACTTC
TRBV6-1,-,-,TRBJ2-1,CASSETGHNEQFF,TGTGCCAGCAGTGAAACAGGTCACAATGAGCAGTTCTTC
TRBV5-1,-,-,TRBJ2-7,CASSLEGDEQYF,TGTGCCAGCAGCTTAGAAGGGGACGAGCAGTACTTC
TRBV29-1,few,TRBD1,TRBJ1-2,CSVESDRDWGYTF,TGCAGCGTCGAATCGGACAGGGACTGGGGCTACACCTTC
TRBV29-1,few,TRBD2,TRBJ2-1,CSVEGRLAGVDEQFF,TGCAGCGTTGAGGGTCGGCTAGCGGGAGTCGATGAGCAGTTCTTC
TRBV7-2,-,TRBD2,TRBJ2-1,CASSLTSGGNEQFF,TGTGCCAGCAGCTTGACTAGCGGGGGTAATGAGCAGTTCTTC
TRBV10-3,-,-,TRBJ2-7,CAISESGVEQYF,TGTGCCATCAGTGAGTCAGGGGTCGAGCAGTACTTC
TRBV7-2,-,-,TRBJ2-3,CASSLGYRDISTDTQYF,TGTGCCAGCAGCTTAGGGTACCGGGACATTAGCACAGATACGCAGTATTTT
TRBV27,few,TRBD2,TRBJ2-1,CASRLAGNQNEQFF,TGTGCCAGCAGGCTAGCGGGGAACCAGAATGAGCAGTTCTTC
TRBV14,-,-,TRBJ2-3,CASSQRQGIADTQYF,TGTGCCAGCAGCCAGAGGCAGGGGATCGCAGATACGCAGTATTTT
TRBV29-1,few,-,TRBJ2-7,CSVEGQSTEQYF,TGCAGCGTAGAAGGACAGTCTACGGAGCAGTACTTC
TRBV15,few,-,TRBJ2-1,CATSRDPGQPYNEQFF,TGTGCCACCAGCAGAGATCCTGGACAGCCTTACAATGAGCAGTTCTTC
TRBV3-1,-,-,TRBJ2-5,CASSQNSPGELQETQYF,TGTGCCAGCAGCCAAAACTCTCCCGGGGAGCTACAAGAGACCCAGTACTTC
TRBV20-1,many,-,TRBJ2-5,CSATGDQETQYF,TGCAGTGCCACCGGGGACCAAGAGACCCAGTACTTC
TRBV7-9,few,-,TRBJ2-2,CASIPRHGNTGELFF,TGTGCCAGCATTCCCCGGCACGGAAACACCGGGGAGCTGTTTTTT
TRBV12-3/TRBV12-4,-,-,TRBJ1-5,CASSTTHEGGGQPQHF,TGTGCCAGCAGTACTACACATGAGGGGGGCGGTCAGCCCCAGCATTTT
TRBV7-9,-,TRBD1,TRBJ2-1,CASSPRGGLYNEQFF,TGTGCCAGCAGCCCACGAGGGGGCCTATACAATGAGCAGTTCTTC
TRBV27,-,-,TRBJ1-6,CASSDAITYNSPLHF,TGTGCCAGCAGCGACGCCATAACCTATAATTCACCCCTCCACTTT